This TCR beta chain is from a study of metastatic and nonmetastatic thyroid tumors. Study in general: Blood and tumor or nodule tissue repertoires from malignant and benign thyroid patients were compared. Study-level points and caveats: Malignant tumors reportedly showed significantly higher TCR beta diversity than benign nodules in both blood and tumor.

All patients were treatment-naive before thyroid surgery. This clone is medium-sized (0.01 to 0.1%). Its antigen is undetermined. The sample has other DNA sequences that encode this CDR3 too. With 6 bases clipped from V and 0 bases from J, the junction kept 7 bases outside the gene matches. The CDR3 covers 15 residues. Germline V gene data show CDR1 as DFQATT and CDR2 as SNEGSKA (reference sequence). In the study's own analysis: The study's classifier, a distant-metastasis tool for papillary thyroid cancer, was built using CDR3 differences across clinicopathological groups. TCRdb recomputed clones from the PCR reads via MiXCR. These V and J calls derive from TCRdb rather than the authors' analysis. Altogether around 10,000 clones are present, approximately 32% being singletons, with the ten largest covering around 16%.

Specimen: adjacent normal tissue. The TCR was taken from a female donor with papillary thyroid cancer or a benign thyroid nodule (not recorded which). Some clones in this sample may be carry-over from other donors' samples. This chain links TRBV20-1 with TRBJ2-2; TRBD1 matches 7 bases. CDR3 protein: CSAPRQGSNTGELFF. The CDR3 region has the DNA TGCAGTGCGCCCAGACAGGGATCGAACACCGGGGAGCTGTTTTTT.